This T cell receptor beta chain was captured in a study of blood T cell repertoires in COVID-19. This CDR3 has 19 amino acids. V shed 3 bases, J shed 6 bases, and the junction held 23 bases outside the gene matches. Per the germline V gene, CDR1 is DFQATT and CDR2 is SNEGSKA (reference sequence). TCRdb keeps only in-frame clones here, not all; method: immunoSEQ multiplex PCR. Of approximately 230,000 clones detected, about 86% appear once; the ten largest clones hold approximately 1.3%. The source of this sequence is an elderly man with acute or convalescent COVID-19. The rearrangement links TRBV20-1 to TRBJ2-3; 8 bases are shared with TRBD2. Source material: peripheral blood. The CDR3 nucleotides are TGCAGTGCTAGTATTGGAGGCGGGAGGTCCACCGGCAGAACGGATACGCAGTATTTT. Translation gives CSASIGGGRSTGRTDTQYF.